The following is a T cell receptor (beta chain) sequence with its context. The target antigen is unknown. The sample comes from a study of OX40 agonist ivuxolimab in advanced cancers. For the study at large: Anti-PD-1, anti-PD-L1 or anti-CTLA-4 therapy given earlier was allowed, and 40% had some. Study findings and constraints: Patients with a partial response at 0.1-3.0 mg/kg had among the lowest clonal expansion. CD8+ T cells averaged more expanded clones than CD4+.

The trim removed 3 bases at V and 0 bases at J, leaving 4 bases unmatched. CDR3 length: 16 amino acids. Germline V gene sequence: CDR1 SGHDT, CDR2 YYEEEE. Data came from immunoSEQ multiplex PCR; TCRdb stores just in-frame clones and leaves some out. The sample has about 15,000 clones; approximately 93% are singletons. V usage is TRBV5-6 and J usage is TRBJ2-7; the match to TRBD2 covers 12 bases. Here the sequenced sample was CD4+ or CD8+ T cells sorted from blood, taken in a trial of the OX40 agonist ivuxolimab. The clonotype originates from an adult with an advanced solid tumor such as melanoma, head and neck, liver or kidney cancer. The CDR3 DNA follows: TGTGCCAGCAGCTGGATGACTAGCGGGAGCTCCTACGAGCAGTACTTC. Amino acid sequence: CASSWMTSGSSYEQYF. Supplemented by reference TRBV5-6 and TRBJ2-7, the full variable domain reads DAGVTQSPTHLIKTRGQQVTLRCSPKSGHDTVSWYQQALGQGPQFIFQYYEEEERQRGNFPDRFSGHQFPNYSSELNVNALLLGDSALYLCASSWMTSGSSYEQYFGPGTRLTVT.